This T cell receptor (beta chain) was identified during a study of molecular identifiers for immune sequencing clone quantification. On the study more broadly: Four of five splits of RNA from 20,000 or 100,000 naive CD8 cells were sequenced in replicates.

As previously described, bulk TCR libraries were made using listed TCR primers. TCRdb called the PCR reads again in MiXCR, with one record for every CDR3 protein. The data show about 510,000 distinct CDR3 sequences, with roughly 23% seen just once and around 0.84% held by the top ten. In this sample, this clonotype turned up a few times. What it recognizes is unknown. Findings and limits, study-wide: Naive cells had under 1% of molecules in clones above 20 RNA copies, effectors over 99%.

The CDR3 runs 16 residues. CDR1 and CDR2 from the germline V gene are SGHVS and FQNEAQ. V was clipped by 5 bases and J by 5 bases; unmatched bases: 10. Material: naive CD8+ T cells from blood, with Jurkat cell RNA spiked in. Stated subset: FACS-sorted CD8+CD4-CCR7+CD45RA+ naive T cells. The rearrangement joins TRBV7-8 to TRBJ2-1; 9 bases match TRBD2. This sequence was found in a human donor in good health. Some libraries in this study had Jurkat cell RNA spiked in. CDR3: CASSPLSGGGDNEQFF. CDR3 nucleotides: TGTGCCAGCAGCCCACTTAGCGGGGGCGGGGACAATGAGCAGTTCTTC. Combining the CDR3 with reference TRBV7-8 and TRBJ2-1 gives the whole variable domain GAGVSQSPRYKVAKRGQDVALRCDPISGHVSLFWYQQALGQGPEFLTYFQNEAQLDKSGLPSDRFFAERPEGSVSTLKIQRTQQEDSAVYLCASSPLSGGGDNEQFFGPGTRLTVL.